Sequencing of this TCR beta chain was carried out in a study of cytomegalovirus exposure and HLA in healthy donors. Germline V gives CDR1 SGHRS, CDR2 YFSETQ. CDR3 length: 15 amino acids. Between the trimmed V and J ends, which lost 2 bases and 0 bases, there was a span of 11 bases. Amplification used 60 Vbeta primers and 13 Jbeta primers. Produced via immunoSEQ multiplex PCR; TCRdb's table is partial and in-frame only. Of fewer than 50,000 clones listed, 60% to 70% are singletons. Sequenced input: PBMCs. This TCR was recovered from a man aged 50 to 59 in good health and CMV-seropositive. V gene TRBV5-1 combines with J gene TRBJ1-1; possibly TRBD1 for D (5 bases). CDR3 loop: CASSLGAGMNTEAFF. The CDR3 DNA is TGCGCCAGCAGCTTAGGGGCGGGGATGAACACTGAAGCTTTCTTT.